The clone carrying this TCR beta chain appeared a few times. This CDR3 is built from 15 residues. With 2 bases removed from V and 5 bases from J, the gap between germline ends came to 13 bases. Germline V lookup: CDR1 GTSNPN, CDR2 SVGIG (reference sequence). TCRdb keeps only in-frame clones here, not all; method: immunoSEQ multiplex PCR. The sample carries a few hundred thousand clones, around 83% recorded once. This entry comes from a study of blood T cell repertoires in COVID-19. The source is a man older than 75 with acute or convalescent COVID-19. The J gene is TRBJ1-6, the V gene TRBV30; no firm D call. Specimen: peripheral blood. In DNA form, the CDR3 reads TGTGCCTGGAGTTTGTCTGGGCAGAATAATTCACCCCTCCACTTT. Its translation: CAWSLSGQNNSPLHF.